This T cell receptor (beta chain) was found in a study of blood T cell repertoires in COVID-19 (dated by TCRdb to 2020 to 2022). Regarding the research as a whole: Samples covering the acute and convalescent phases of COVID-19 were provided by collaborators in the United States, Italy and Spain. The material from the prospective study consisted of cDNA or gDNA derived from T cells, B-cell-depleted T cells, or PBMCs. Subjects who had been exposed to COVID-19, were actively infected with it, or had recovered from it provided the deeply sampled blood TCRbeta repertoires that made up the dataset. The repertoires were released in a freely available public database meant as a resource for research on the immune response to SARS-CoV-2. Samples came from the ongoing ImmuneRACE study (first 160 participants) plus 1,254 subjects from 6 global collaborators. Sample metadata almost always included a de-identified subject ID, COVID-19 status, age in years and sex. Where HLA class I and class II types were available, the types were taken from metadata supplied by the sample provider, not from assay-based typing.

Overall study outcomes, separate from this receptor: The quantity of clinical and demographic metadata differed by source and by participant and was supplied without curation.

There are 14 amino acids in the CDR3, from cysteine to phenylalanine inclusive. Just CDR3 DNA is preserved here, 42 bases in frame from base 1. The germline V and J ends show losses of 6 bases and 5 bases respectively, and no gene match explains 4 bases of the junction. The CDR1 and CDR2 encoded by the germline V gene (reference sequence) are LNHDA and SQIVND. Whole blood was collected in K2EDTA tubes by collaborating institutions according to the institutions' own protocols. For TCRbeta analysis, collaborators shipped samples as frozen whole blood, isolated PBMCs, or DNA extracted from either of those sample types. As concerns this clone: Its antigen specificity is not known. No base quality information exists; no much larger clone differs at one position.

TCRbeta CDR3 regions were amplified from genomic DNA using the immunoSEQ Assay, a bias-controlled multiplex PCR. The paper's processing steps were these. Within the assay, amplification of reference gene primers was used to estimate how many nucleated cells each sample contained. To quantify the absolute abundance of each unique TCRbeta CDR3 rearrangement, sequence reads were collapsed and filtered. For each sample, productive Simpson clonality was calculated as the square root of Simpson's diversity index across productive rearrangements. As stored in TCRdb, this immuneACCESS dataset retains in-frame rearrangements with V and J assigned. A fraction of the clones does not appear; measured against another copy, unresolved V genes explain less than half of the discrepancy, and the remainder lacks a known reason. Clonal size and the V and J genes are those of that table, whereas D and trimming came from the DNA. Within this sample are approximately 120,000 clones, with about four fifths of them counted one time only. Together, the top ten hold 9.5% to 15% of the sample.

The chain is assembled from TRBV19 and TRBJ1-6, and 7 junctional nucleotides match TRBD1. The sequence came from a human donor in a cohort sampled during active COVID-19. Specimen: peripheral blood. In nucleotide form, the sequence is TGTGCCAGTAGATTGGACAGGAATAATTCACCCCTCCACTTT. This translates into CASRLDRNNSPLHF.